Listed below are T cell receptor beta chains from one sample, sequenced in a study of cytomegalovirus exposure and HLA in healthy donors. Only in-frame clones appear in the TCRdb table, and some are missing; sequencing was by immunoSEQ multiplex PCR. The table shows about 83,000 clones, with roughly 96% occurring only once. The material sequenced was PBMCs. The receptors were sampled from a woman younger than 30 in good health and CMV-seronegative. CDR3s include the opening cysteine and the closing phenylalanine or tryptophan. A D gene is named only where the DNA matches it firmly. Clone size is shown for a subset of rows, as once, few, many or a class of expanded clone.

V	D	size	J	DNA	CDR3
TRBV5-1	TRBD2	NA	TRBJ2-1	TGCGCCAGCTTTGGACTAGCGGGAGCACTGAATGAGCAGTTCTTC	CASFGLAGALNEQFF
TRBV28	TRBD1	NA	TRBJ1-2	TGTGCCAGCAGGCGACAGGGTCACTATGGCTACACCTTC	CASRRQGHYGYTF
TRBV2	TRBD1	once	TRBJ2-7	TGTGCCAGCAGTGATGGGGACAGGGACCACGAGCAGTACTTC	CASSDGDRDHEQYF
TRBV5-1	TRBD1	once	TRBJ2-7	TGCGCCAGCAGGACCGCGGGACAGGGGTTCGAGCAGTACTTC	CASRTAGQGFEQYF
TRBV9	NA	NA	TRBJ2-5	TGTGCCAGCAGCGTAGTAGGGGGTCAAGAGACCCAGTACTTC	CASSVVGGQETQYF
TRBV6-4	NA	NA	TRBJ2-7	TGTGCCAGCAGTGACGCAGGGCCGATATCCTACGAGCAGTACTTC	CASSDAGPISYEQYF
TRBV6-1	NA	NA	TRBJ1-3	TGTGCCAGCAGTGCAGTATCTCCGGGAGCCGGAAACACCATATATTTT	CASSAVSPGAGNTIYF
TRBV5-4	TRBD1	NA	TRBJ1-2	TGTGCCAGCAGCTTCCCCCCGGACAGGGGCTATGGCTACACCTTC	CASSFPPDRGYGYTF
TRBV18	TRBD1	NA	TRBJ2-7	TGTGCCAGCTCAGCGACAGGGGGCTCCTACGAGCAGTACTTC	CASSATGGSYEQYF
TRBV5-1	TRBD2	NA	TRBJ2-5	TGCGCCAGCAGCCGGACTAGCGGGACCCAAGAGACCCAGTACTTC	CASSRTSGTQETQYF
TRBV6-6	TRBD1	NA	TRBJ1-1	TGTGCCAGCAGTTCCGCTGGGCCGGGACAGGGGACTGAAGCTTTCTTT	CASSSAGPGQGTEAFF
TRBV6-5	TRBD1	once	TRBJ1-5	TGTGCCAGCAACAGGGGTCGAGATCAGCCCCAGCATTTT	CASNRGRDQPQHF
TRBV11-2	NA	NA	TRBJ2-7	TGTGCCAGCAGCTTAGATTACCGGGGAACGACCTACGAGCAGTACTTC	CASSLDYRGTTYEQYF
TRBV28	NA	NA	TRBJ1-5	TGTGCCAGCAGGCTACCTGTCGGCCTCGGCGGTAGCAATCAGCCCCAGCATTTT	CASRLPVGLGGSNQPQHF
TRBV15	NA	once	TRBJ2-6	TGTGCCACCAGCAGAGATCATGGGGCCAACGTCCTGACTTTC	CATSRDHGANVLTF
TRBV10-3	NA	NA	TRBJ2-1	TGTGCCATCAGCCTAAAATCGGGAGAGTACTATGAGCAGTTCTTC	CAISLKSGEYYEQFF
TRBV30	NA	NA	TRBJ2-7	TGTGCCTGGACCAGGTCCCCTTCCTACGAGCAGTACTTC	CAWTRSPSYEQYF
TRBV27	NA	NA	TRBJ2-7	TGTGCCAGCAGTTTATCACGGCCGTGGACAGCTCCCTACGAGCAGTACTTC	CASSLSRPWTAPYEQYF
TRBV27	NA	NA	TRBJ1-2	TGTGCCAGCAGTTTAAACAGGGCGGGCGGCTACACCTTC	CASSLNRAGGYTF
TRBV5-1	NA	NA	TRBJ2-5	TGCGCCAGCAGTCCCGGGAATCAAGAGACCCAGTACTTC	CASSPGNQETQYF
TRBV6-5	NA	once	TRBJ2-3	TGTGCCAGCAGTTTCCCCACAGGTTATGACACAGATACGCAGTATTTT	CASSFPTGYDTDTQYF
TRBV2	TRBD2	NA	TRBJ2-7	TGTGCCAGCAGTGAAGCTTTAGCGGGAGCGATCTACGAGCAGTACTTC	CASSEALAGAIYEQYF
TRBV20-1	TRBD2	NA	TRBJ2-7	TGCAGTGCCTCGACTAGCTTCGAGCAGTACTTC	CSASTSFEQYF